This paragraph reports one T cell receptor beta chain. Source study methods: Cell counts per sample came from amplifying reference gene primers. The protocol was immunoSEQ multiplex PCR, while the TCRdb copy is restricted to in-frame clones and leaves out a portion. That table supplies the V and J calls and clone size; D and trimming were determined from the DNA. This table has about 73,000 clones, about 82% appearing once. This sample was included in a study of blood T cell repertoires in COVID-19. Study-level background: Sites across the United States, Italy and Spain contributed samples from acute and convalescent COVID-19.

This CDR3 region has 16 residues. With 2 bases removed from V and 0 bases from J, the gap between germline ends came to 10 bases. In germline, CDR1 is SGHVS, CDR2 FNYEAQ. Sequencing used peripheral blood. The chain combines TRBV7-6 with TRBJ2-2; D is possibly TRBD1 (5 bases). This receptor was taken from a woman aged 55-70 years with acute or convalescent COVID-19. DNA of the CDR3: TGTGCCAGCAGCTTATCAGGGTTAGCGAACACCGGGGAGCTGTTTTTT. It is translated as CASSLSGLANTGELFF. Together with reference TRBV7-6 and TRBJ2-2, the CDR3 gives the full variable domain: GAGVSQSPRYKVTKRGQDVALRCDPISGHVSLYWYRQALGQGPEFLTYFNYEAQQDKSGLPNDRFSAERPEGSISTLTIQRTEQRDSAMYRCASSLSGLANTGELFFGEGSRLTVL.